This T cell receptor (beta chain) derives from a study of cytomegalovirus exposure and HLA in healthy donors. Study-wide findings and caveats: Follow-up analysis found HLA locus-dependent TCR association rates, highest for DRB1 and lowest for HLA-C. Specificity of a few CMV-associated chains for CMV antigens was verified in vitro. Most TCR sequences were seen very rarely across donors, but some public TCRs occurred in many.

The V gene lost 1 base and the J gene lost 1 base, with 11 bases spanning the gap. The CDR3 is 16 residues long. Germline CDR1 and CDR2: MGHRA and YSYEKL. Vbeta (60) and Jbeta (13) primers were used in the PCR. Sequencing was performed with immunoSEQ multiplex PCR; in TCRdb, only in-frame clones are kept and a portion is missing. The table has approximately 100,000 clones, about 75% seen once; the top ten hold 4.5% to 5%. This clone was seen a few times. Its specificity is not known. The clonotype originates from a woman aged 40 to 55 in good health and CMV-seronegative. The sample was PBMCs. The rearrangement joins TRBV4-1 to TRBJ1-5, with a possible D match to TRBD1 (5 bases). The CDR3 DNA follows: TGCGCCAGCAGCCAAGTCGCGGACACAAGCAATCAGCCCCAGCATTTT. It translates to CASSQVADTSNQPQHF.